The 20 T cell receptor beta chains in this list originate from one sample, sequenced in a study of shared clonotypes between healthy human individuals. The naive CD8 subset, CD45RO-negative cells positively selected for CCR7, excluded terminally differentiated effector memory CD45RA+ cells. Some clones are missing from TCRdb's copy, which holds only in-frame ones; the method was immunoSEQ multiplex PCR. This sample has hundreds of thousands of clones, with approximately 96% found just once. What was sequenced was naive CD8+ T cells sorted from blood. Receptor source: a young man in good health.

J is TRBJ2-7 and V is TRBV2, with D unclear. Trimming took 7 bases from V and 0 from J, leaving 16 bases between them. Germline CDR1 SNHLY, CDR2 FYNNEI. The CDR3 runs to 15 residues. The CDR3 region is CASTPGYRSSYEQYF. For the CDR3, the DNA is TGTGCCAGCACCCCCGGTTATCGAAGCTCCTACGAGCAGTACTTC.

This chain joins TRBV12-5 and TRBJ2-5; D perhaps matches TRBD2 (6 bases). Germline loops: CDR1 LGHNT, CDR2 FRNRAP. This CDR3 has 14 amino acids. The germline V and J ends were trimmed by 6 bases and 4 bases, with 15 bases remaining between them. Here the CDR3 reads CASGRGGLSETQYF. Here the CDR3 DNA reads TGTGCTAGTGGACGAGGTGGACTATCAGAGACCCAGTACTTC.

The J gene is TRBJ2-3, the V gene TRBV15, with 8 bases fitting TRBD1. Germline V gene sequence: CDR1 LNHNV, CDR2 YYDKDF (reference sequence). V was clipped by 4 bases and J by 3 bases; unmatched bases: 3. This CDR3 region has 14 residues. CDR3 coding DNA: TGTGCCACCAGCACCGGACAGGGAACAGATACGCAGTATTTT. This encodes CATSTGQGTDTQYF.

V is TRBV4-3 and J is TRBJ2-7, with 8 bases matching TRBD2. Germline CDR1 and CDR2: LGHNA and YSLEER. The CDR3 has 16 residues. J lost 2 bases, V lost 0 bases, and 6 bases had no gene match. CDR3 in amino acids: CASSQDHSGSAYEQYF. The CDR3 DNA is TGCGCCAGCAGCCAAGATCACAGCGGGAGCGCCTACGAGCAGTACTTC.

This chain uses TRBV7-2 with TRBJ2-7; perhaps TRBD2 as D (6 bases). V shed 1 base and J shed 3 bases, with 13 bases lying between them. The CDR3 is 15 amino acids. Germline CDR1 is SGHTA and CDR2 is FQGNSA. The CDR3 sequence is CASSLVAAGRYEQYF. DNA of the CDR3: TGTGCCAGCAGCTTAGTCGCGGCGGGACGCTACGAGCAGTACTTC. The full variable domain, rest sourced from reference TRBV7-2 and TRBJ2-7, is GAGVSQSPSNKVTEKGKDVELRCDPISGHTALYWYRQSLGQGLEFLIYFQGNSAPDKSGLPSDRFSAERTGGSVSTLTIQRTQQEDSAVYLCASSLVAAGRYEQYFGPGTRLTVT.

The chain has TRBV15 and TRBJ2-1, with 10 bases aligning to TRBD1. The CDR3 covers 17 residues. Trimming cost V 0 bases and J 4 bases; bases outside gene matches: 6. The germline V gene encodes CDR1 LNHNV and CDR2 YYDKDF (reference sequence). CDR3 coding DNA: TGTGCCACCAGCAGAGAACCGGGACAGGGGTTTTACAATGAGCAGTTCTTC. Amino acid sequence: CATSREPGQGFYNEQFF.

This clone was seen once. The chain combines TRBV27 with TRBJ2-1; 8 nucleotides align to TRBD1. The CDR3 is 14 residues long. The V gene end was trimmed by 4 bases and the J gene end by 6 bases; junction bases not matched to a gene: 5. Germline V gene sequence: CDR1 MNHEY, CDR2 SMNVEV (reference sequence). CDR3 sequence reads: CASSYQTGVNEQFF. Here the CDR3 DNA reads TGTGCCAGCAGTTATCAGACAGGGGTCAATGAGCAGTTCTTC.

The chain links TRBV6-1 to TRBJ1-5; 10 bases map to TRBD1. Per germline, CDR1 MNHNS and CDR2 SASEGT. The ends lost 8 bases at V and 2 bases at J; junction bases unmatched: 3. This CDR3 has 14 amino acids. This chain's CDR3 is CASWDRGGNQPQHF. The CDR3 DNA reads as TGTGCCAGCTGGGACAGGGGTGGCAATCAGCCCCAGCATTTT.

The chain joins TRBV9 to TRBJ2-7; the D is unclear. Germline V gives CDR1 SGDLS, CDR2 YYNGEE. CDR3 length equals 13 residues. Trimming shortened V by 4 bases and J by 0 bases, and 8 bases separated the two germline ends. CDR3 residues: CASSPPRSYEQYF. The CDR3 region has the DNA TGTGCCAGCAGCCCCCCACGCTCCTACGAGCAGTACTTC. Full variable domain (outside the CDR3, taken from reference TRBV9 and TRBJ2-7): DSGVTQTPKHLITATGQRVTLRCSPRSGDLSVYWYQQSLDQGLQFLIQYYNGEERAKGNILERFSAQQFPDLHSELNLSSLELGDSALYFCASSPPRSYEQYFGPGTRLTVT.

The chain carries TRBV6-5 and TRBJ2-4; 9 bases are shared with TRBD1. This CDR3 contains 15 residues. Trimming at V came to 6 bases and at J to 8 bases, leaving 11 bases not matched to a gene. Looked up from germline, CDR1 is MNHEY and CDR2 is SVGAGI. CDR3 sequence: CASSNTGTGIDIQYF. CDR3 DNA sequence: TGTGCCAGCAGCAACACCGGGACAGGGATTGACATTCAGTACTTC.

The chain uses TRBV27 and TRBJ2-3; a weak D match, TRBD1 (6 bases). The CDR3 loop spans 15 amino acids. The V and J ends lost 3 bases and 1 base respectively, with 11 bases between them. Per the germline V gene, CDR1 is MNHEY and CDR2 is SMNVEV (reference sequence). This chain's CDR3 is CASSFDRKRTDTQYF. The DNA for the CDR3 is TGTGCCAGCAGTTTTGACAGGAAACGCACAGATACGCAGTATTTT.

V usage is TRBV15 and J usage is TRBJ2-7; 9 positions match TRBD1. This CDR3 spans 14 amino acids. V dropped 8 bases and J dropped 1; count of bases not matched to a gene: 6. CDR1 is LNHNV and CDR2 is YYDKDF in the germline V gene (reference sequence). DNA of the CDR3: TGTGCCACCGAGGACAGGGGTCTTTCCTACGAGCAGTACTTC. Residues: CATEDRGLSYEQYF.

The rearrangement joins TRBV7-6 to TRBJ2-1; no firm D call. This CDR3 spans 17 amino acids. V was shortened by 5 bases and J by 0 bases, with 17 bases between the two germline ends. Germline V gives CDR1 SGHVS, CDR2 FNYEAQ. The DNA of the CDR3 is TGTGCCAGCAGCCTAAGACTCGGAATGAGCTCCTACAATGAGCAGTTCTTC. Amino acid sequence: CASSLRLGMSSYNEQFF.

V is TRBV29-1 and J is TRBJ2-1, with 10 nucleotides matching TRBD1. After removal of 7 bases from V and 6 bases from J, the junction contained 3 bases not matched to a gene. The length of the CDR3 is 12 residues. CDR1 is SQVTM and CDR2 is ANQGSEA in the germline V gene. This chain's CDR3 is CSARTGGNEQFF. CDR3 DNA: TGCAGCGCCAGGACAGGGGGCAATGAGCAGTTCTTC.

The rearrangement links TRBV13 to TRBJ1-2; D is ambiguous. The CDR3 runs 12 residues. V lost 1 base and J lost 7, with 7 bases in between. Germline assignment: CDR1 PRHDT and CDR2 FYEKMQ (reference sequence). CDR3 region: CASSLETAGYTF. Here the CDR3 DNA reads TGTGCCAGCAGCTTAGAAACAGCTGGCTACACCTTC.

DNA of the CDR3: TGTGCCAGCGGATTACTAGCGAGTCTCAGCGAGCAGTACTTC. It specifies CASGLLASLSEQYF. This chain uses TRBV27 with TRBJ2-5; TRBD2 agrees at 7 bases. TRBJ2-7 explains the end of the DNA better; the J call may be wrong. The CDR3 has 14 residues. Germline-derived CDR1 and CDR2 are MNHEY and SMNVEV (reference sequence).

This rearrangement joins TRBV11-2 to TRBJ2-6; TRBD1 agrees at 7 bases. This CDR3 region has 19 residues. J gave up 3 bases and V 2 bases, and 13 bases lay outside the gene matches. The germline V gene encodes CDR1 SGHAT and CDR2 FQNNGV. The CDR3 nucleotides are TGTGCCAGCAGCTTATTCCGGGACAGCCTTCGCTTTGGGGCCAACGTCCTGACTTTC. Encoded protein: CASSLFRDSLRFGANVLTF.

V and J are TRBV4-3 and TRBJ2-7; no clear D gene. In germline, CDR1 is LGHNA, CDR2 YSLEER. The CDR3 covers 15 residues. Trimming cost V 0 bases and J 1 base, with 10 bases left between them. The CDR3 coding sequence is TGCGCCAGCAGCCAAGACTGGTCCAGGTCCTACGAGCAGTACTTC. Its translation is CASSQDWSRSYEQYF.

This chain links TRBV28 with TRBJ1-1; D is unresolved. V was cut by 6 bases and J by 3 bases, with 11 bases left in between. CDR1 and CDR2 from the germline V gene are MDHEN and SYDVKM. CDR3 length: 13 residues. For the CDR3, the DNA is TGTGCCAGCAGACCACCTCCTGACACTGAAGCTTTCTTT. This encodes CASRPPPDTEAFF.

V usage is TRBV5-1 and J usage is TRBJ2-7; D is unresolved. The germline CDR1 and CDR2 sequences are SGHRS and YFSETQ. The V end lost 4 bases, the J end lost 7 bases, and 12 bases lay between the germline ends. This CDR3 is 12 amino acids long. The CDR3 loop reads CASSTNQREQYF. CDR3 DNA: TGCGCCAGCAGCACTAATCAACGGGAGCAGTACTTC.